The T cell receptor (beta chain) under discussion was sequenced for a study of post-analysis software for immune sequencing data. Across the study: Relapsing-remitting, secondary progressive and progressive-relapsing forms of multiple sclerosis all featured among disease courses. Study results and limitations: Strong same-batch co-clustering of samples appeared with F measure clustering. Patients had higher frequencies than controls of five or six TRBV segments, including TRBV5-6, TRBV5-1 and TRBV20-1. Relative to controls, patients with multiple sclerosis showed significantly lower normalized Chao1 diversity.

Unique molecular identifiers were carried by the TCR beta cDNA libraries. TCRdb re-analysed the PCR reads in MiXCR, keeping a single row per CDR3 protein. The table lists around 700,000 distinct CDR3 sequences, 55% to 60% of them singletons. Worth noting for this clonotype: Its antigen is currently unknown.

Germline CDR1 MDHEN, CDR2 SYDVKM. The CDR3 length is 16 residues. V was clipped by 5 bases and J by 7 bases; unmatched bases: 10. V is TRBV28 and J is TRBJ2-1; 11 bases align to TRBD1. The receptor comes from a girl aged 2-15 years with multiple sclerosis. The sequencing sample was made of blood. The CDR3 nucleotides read TGTGCCAGCAGTCCGCCGGGACAGGGGGGAGTGAATGAGCAGTTCTTC. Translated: CASSPPGQGGVNEQFF.